This T cell receptor beta chain was captured in a study of blood T cell repertoires in COVID-19. Overall study context: COVID-19 samples from acute and convalescent phases originated in the United States, Italy and Spain. PBMCs, B-cell-depleted T cells, or T cells were the source of the cDNA or gDNA that made up the material.

This CDR3 is built from 19 residues. V shed 7 bases and J shed 3 bases, with 30 bases lying between them. CDR1 SGHTA and CDR2 FQGNSA come from the germline V gene. In the authors' methods: For nucleated cells, counts were estimated from reference gene primer amplification. Repertoires were generated with immunoSEQ multiplex PCR, while TCRdb's copy carries only in-frame clones and drops some. V, J and clone size reflect that table, while D and trimming were determined from the DNA. The table shows about 100,000 clones, with 80% occurring only once. V is TRBV7-2 and J is TRBJ1-2, with D unresolved. This sequence originates from a man aged 70-80 years with active or convalescent COVID-19. Material for sequencing was peripheral blood. This CDR3 reads CASTPLEDKGGHLHYGYTF. CDR3 bases: TGTGCCAGCACCCCCTTAGAGGATAAGGGAGGCCACCTTCACTATGGCTACACCTTC.